The T cell receptor beta chain described here comes from a study of T cells in Graves' hyperthyroidism and ophthalmopathy. Study findings and constraints: In simple terms, a model built on 13 V-J features told ophthalmopathy apart from stable hyperthyroidism.

This CDR3 comprises 17 residues. The V segment lost 4 bases and the J segment 8 bases; nucleotides outside the gene matches: 15. The germline gives CDR1 KGHDR, CDR2 SFDVKD. Diagnosis of hyperthyroidism was new in patients aged 18 to 65, and its duration was under 2 months. Diagnostic decisions used clinical symptoms, serum thyroxine and TRAb, thyroid ultrasound and orbital computed tomography. The investigators amplified TCR beta CDR3 regions from RNA transcripts. The study used the HTBI primer set for a first-round RT-PCR of the TCR CDR3. One entry per CDR3 protein results from TCRdb running MiXCR on the multiplex PCR reads. The table records hundreds of thousands of distinct CDR3 sequences, 14% to 15% of them present only once. This clonotype was detected ten times or more. The antigen is not known.

Sample: blood. The receptor was isolated from a young woman with Graves' hyperthyroidism. V and J are TRBV24-1 and TRBJ2-1; 8 bases are shared with TRBD2. The CDR3: CATSEPSRGLGVDEQFF. CDR3 DNA: TGTGCCACCAGTGAACCCAGCCGGGGACTAGGTGTCGATGAGCAGTTCTTC.